This passage covers 5 T cell receptor beta chains from one sample sequenced in a study of blood T cell repertoires in COVID-19. The repertoire was sequenced with immunoSEQ multiplex PCR; TCRdb's copy has only in-frame clones and lacks some. Of tens of thousands of clones in the sample, around 80% are singletons; the top ten hold 15% to 20%. The specimen sequenced was peripheral blood. These receptors originate from a man between 65 and 80 years old with acute or convalescent COVID-19.

The chain recombines TRBV29-1 with TRBJ2-7; 16 bases match TRBD2. The CDR3 length is 15 residues. Germline values: CDR1 SQVTM, CDR2 ANQGSEA. Trimming removed 1 base from V and 7 bases from J; junction bases left unmatched: 4. The CDR3 sequence is CSVEAGLAGGHEQYF. Here the CDR3 DNA reads TGCAGCGTTGAAGCGGGACTAGCGGGAGGGCATGAGCAGTACTTC.

J is TRBJ1-5 and V is TRBV28; 7 nucleotides line up with TRBD1. This CDR3 is 17 amino acids long. Trimming cost V 5 bases and J 0 bases; bases outside gene matches: 10. Germline-derived CDR1 and CDR2 are MDHEN and SYDVKM. The CDR3 is CASSLRTGAYSNQPQHF. The CDR3 DNA sequence: TGTGCCAGCAGTCTCAGGACAGGCGCCTATAGCAATCAGCCCCAGCATTTT. Full variable domain (outside the CDR3, taken from reference TRBV28 and TRBJ1-5): DVKVTQSSRYLVKRTGEKVFLECVQDMDHENMFWYRQDPGLGLRLIYFSYDVKMKEKGDIPEGYSVSREKKERFSLILESASTNQTSMYLCASSLRTGAYSNQPQHFGDGTRLSIL.

The rearrangement joins TRBV5-1 to TRBJ1-1; TRBD1 matches at 8 bases. The CDR3 is 14 amino acids. Germline V gene lookup returns CDR1 SGHRS and CDR2 YFSETQ. V shed 4 bases, J shed 5 bases, and the junction held 7 bases outside the gene matches. The CDR3, as DNA: TGCGCCAGCAGCAAAGGACAGGGTGATACTGAAGCTTTCTTT. Its protein is CASSKGQGDTEAFF. The full variable domain, in which reference TRBV5-1 and TRBJ1-1 provide the parts outside the CDR3, is KAGVTQTPRYLIKTRGQQVTLSCSPISGHRSVSWYQQTPGQGLQFLFEYFSETQRNKGNFPGRFSGRQFSNSRSEMNVSTLELGDSALYLCASSKGQGDTEAFFGQGTRLTVV.

This clone was detected ten times or more. The chain uses TRBV5-1 and TRBJ2-5; 8 nucleotides align to TRBD1. After removal of 5 bases from V and 0 bases from J, the junction contained 6 bases not matched to a gene. The CDR3 runs 15 residues. CDR1 is SGHRS, CDR2 YFSETQ, per germline. CDR3 sequence reads: CASRGQVGNQETQYF. As DNA, the CDR3 is TGCGCCAGCAGGGGACAGGTAGGGAACCAAGAGACCCAGTACTTC. Using reference TRBV5-1 and TRBJ2-5 for the parts outside the CDR3, the full variable domain is KAGVTQTPRYLIKTRGQQVTLSCSPISGHRSVSWYQQTPGQGLQFLFEYFSETQRNKGNFPGRFSGRQFSNSRSEMNVSTLELGDSALYLCASRGQVGNQETQYFGPGTRLLVL.

The chain has TRBV5-5 and TRBJ1-1; D perhaps matches TRBD1 (6 bases). With 1 base removed from V and 3 bases from J, the gap between germline ends came to 7 bases. This CDR3 is 13 amino acids long. CDR1 is SGHKS, CDR2 YYEKEE, per germline (reference sequence). This CDR3 reads CASSLQGYTEAFF. As DNA, the CDR3 is TGTGCCAGCAGCTTGCAGGGGTACACTGAAGCTTTCTTT.